Listed below are T cell receptor beta chains from one sample, sequenced in a study of blood T cell repertoires in COVID-19. Profiled with immunoSEQ multiplex PCR; TCRdb holds only in-frame clones, not every one. The table shows approximately 44,000 clones, with around 83% occurring only once. The sample consisted of peripheral blood. The receptors stem from a human donor in a cohort sampled during active COVID-19. The CDR3 runs from the conserved cysteine through the conserved F or W. Each record gives: clone size, J gene, V gene, D gene, CDR3 DNA, CDR3 protein. The D gene is left open where the match is weak. Not all rows give a size; the values are once, few, many and, for expanded clones, a class.

abundance: -
j_gene: TRBJ1-3
v_gene: TRBV7-9
d_gene: TRBD1
CDR3nt: TGTGCCAGCAGCTTAGGAGGGGGCACCGGAAACACCATATATTTT
CDR3aa: CASSLGGGTGNTIYF

abundance: -
j_gene: TRBJ1-5
v_gene: TRBV19
d_gene: -
CDR3nt: TGTGCCAGTAAGGGGGGAGGGGGCAATCAGCCCCAGCATTTT
CDR3aa: CASKGGGGNQPQHF

abundance: -
j_gene: TRBJ1-2
v_gene: TRBV2
d_gene: -
CDR3nt: TGTGCCAGCAGTGAGCAGGGCGAGATTTACGGCTACACCTTC
CDR3aa: CASSEQGEIYGYTF

abundance: -
j_gene: TRBJ1-5
v_gene: TRBV4-2
d_gene: -
CDR3nt: TGTGCCAGCAGCCAAGAAGCCAATCAGCCCCAGCATTTT
CDR3aa: CASSQEANQPQHF

abundance: -
j_gene: TRBJ2-7
v_gene: TRBV30
d_gene: -
CDR3nt: TGTGCCTGGAGTGTAACTCCAATCTACGAGCAGTACTTC
CDR3aa: CAWSVTPIYEQYF

abundance: once
j_gene: TRBJ1-1
v_gene: TRBV6-5
d_gene: -
CDR3nt: TGTGCCAGCAGTCAGGGAGGGGGTGAAGCTTTCTTT
CDR3aa: CASSQGGGEAFF

abundance: -
j_gene: TRBJ1-6
v_gene: TRBV20-1
d_gene: -
CDR3nt: TGCAGTGTCGAGGGTTGCGACCCCCTCCACTTT
CDR3aa: CSVEGCDPLHF

abundance: -
j_gene: TRBJ2-3
v_gene: TRBV5-1
d_gene: TRBD2
CDR3nt: TGCGCCAGCAGCTTGGCCCAGGGCGGGGGGGCGCAGTATTTT
CDR3aa: CASSLAQGGGAQYF

abundance: -
j_gene: TRBJ1-4
v_gene: TRBV18
d_gene: -
CDR3nt: TGTGCCAGCTCACCACGGGACAAAAGTAATGAAAAACTGTTTTTT
CDR3aa: CASSPRDKSNEKLFF

abundance: -
j_gene: TRBJ2-1
v_gene: TRBV15
d_gene: TRBD2
CDR3nt: TGTGCCACCAGCAGAGACCCTAGCGGGGTTAATGAGCAGTTCTTC
CDR3aa: CATSRDPSGVNEQFF

abundance: once
j_gene: TRBJ2-2
v_gene: TRBV27
d_gene: -
CDR3nt: TGTGCCAGCAGTTTATCGCCATTCGTGGGAGCGGGCGGGGAGCTGTTTTTT
CDR3aa: CASSLSPFVGAGGELFF

abundance: -
j_gene: TRBJ2-7
v_gene: TRBV19
d_gene: -
CDR3nt: TGTGCCAGTAGTAAGGGGGTCGCCTACGAGCAGTACTTC
CDR3aa: CASSKGVAYEQYF

abundance: -
j_gene: TRBJ1-1
v_gene: TRBV7-9
d_gene: -
CDR3nt: TGTGCCAGCAGCGCGGTCACTGAAGCTTTCTTT
CDR3aa: CASSAVTEAFF

abundance: -
j_gene: TRBJ1-3
v_gene: TRBV25-1
d_gene: -
CDR3nt: TGTGCCAGCAGTTCCTGGGGGCGGGGGTCGGGAAACACCATATATTTT
CDR3aa: CASSSWGRGSGNTIYF

abundance: -
j_gene: TRBJ2-2
v_gene: TRBV9
d_gene: -
CDR3nt: TGTGCCAGCAGCGCGGGTCCCGGGGGGAACACCGGGGAGCTGTTTTTT
CDR3aa: CASSAGPGGNTGELFF

abundance: -
j_gene: TRBJ1-1
v_gene: TRBV10-3
d_gene: TRBD1
CDR3nt: TGTGCCATCATAGACAGGGGGGGGTTCTTGGAAGCTTTCTTT
CDR3aa: CAIIDRGGFLEAFF

abundance: -
j_gene: TRBJ2-7
v_gene: TRBV21-1
d_gene: -
CDR3nt: TGTGCCAGCAGCAATCGAACACGGAGAGTCTATTATGCTTACGAGCAGTACTTC
CDR3aa: CASSNRTRRVYYAYEQYF